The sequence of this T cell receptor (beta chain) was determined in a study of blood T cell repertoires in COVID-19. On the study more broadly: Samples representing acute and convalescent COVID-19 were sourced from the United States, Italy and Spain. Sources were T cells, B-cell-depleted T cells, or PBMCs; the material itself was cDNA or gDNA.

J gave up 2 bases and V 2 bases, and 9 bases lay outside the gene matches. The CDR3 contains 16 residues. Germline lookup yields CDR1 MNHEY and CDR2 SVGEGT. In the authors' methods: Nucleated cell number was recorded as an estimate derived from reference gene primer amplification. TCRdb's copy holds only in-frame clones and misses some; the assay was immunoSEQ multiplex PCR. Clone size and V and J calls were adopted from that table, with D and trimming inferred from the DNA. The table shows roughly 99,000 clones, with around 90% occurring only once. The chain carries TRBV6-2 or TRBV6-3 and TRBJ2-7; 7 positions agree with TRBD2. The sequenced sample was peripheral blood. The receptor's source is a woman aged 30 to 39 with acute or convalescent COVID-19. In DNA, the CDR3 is TGTGCCAGCAGTTACCCGGCTACGGGAGGACCCTACGAGCAGTACTTC. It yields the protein CASSYPATGGPYEQYF.